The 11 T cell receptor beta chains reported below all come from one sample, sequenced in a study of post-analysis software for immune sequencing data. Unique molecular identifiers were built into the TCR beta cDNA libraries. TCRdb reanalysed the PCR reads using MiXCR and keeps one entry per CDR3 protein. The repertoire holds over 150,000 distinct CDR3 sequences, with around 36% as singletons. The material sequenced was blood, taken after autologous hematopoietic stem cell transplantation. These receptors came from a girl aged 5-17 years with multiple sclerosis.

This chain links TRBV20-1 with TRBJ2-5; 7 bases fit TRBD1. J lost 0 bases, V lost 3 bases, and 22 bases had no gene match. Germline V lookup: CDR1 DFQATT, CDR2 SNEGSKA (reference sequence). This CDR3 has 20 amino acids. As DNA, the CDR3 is TGCAGTGCTAGCTGGTTAGCAGGGACAGTAGGAGGAATGCACCAAGAGACCCAGTACTTC. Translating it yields CSASWLAGTVGGMHQETQYF.

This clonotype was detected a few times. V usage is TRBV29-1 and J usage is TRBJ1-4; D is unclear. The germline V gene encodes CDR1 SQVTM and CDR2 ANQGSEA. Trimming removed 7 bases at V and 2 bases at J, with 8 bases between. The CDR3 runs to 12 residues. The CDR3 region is CSAGGTNEKLFF. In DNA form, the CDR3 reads TGCAGCGCCGGCGGGACTAATGAAAAACTGTTTTTT.

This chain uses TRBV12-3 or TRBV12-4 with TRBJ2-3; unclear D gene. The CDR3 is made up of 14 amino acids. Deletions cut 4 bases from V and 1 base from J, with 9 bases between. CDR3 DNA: TGTGCCAGCAGTTCTCGGGTCGGCACAGATACGCAGTATTTT. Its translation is CASSSRVGTDTQYF.

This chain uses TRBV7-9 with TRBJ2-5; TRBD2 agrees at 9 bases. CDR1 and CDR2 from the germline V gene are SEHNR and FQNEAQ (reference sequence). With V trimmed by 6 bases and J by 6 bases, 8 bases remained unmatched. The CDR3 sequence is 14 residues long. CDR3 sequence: CASRASGRWKTQYF. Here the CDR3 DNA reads TGTGCCAGCAGAGCCAGCGGGAGGTGGAAGACCCAGTACTTC.

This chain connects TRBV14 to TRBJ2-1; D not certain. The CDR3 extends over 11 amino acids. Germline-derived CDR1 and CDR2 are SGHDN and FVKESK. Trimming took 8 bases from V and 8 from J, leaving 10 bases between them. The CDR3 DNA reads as TGTGCCAGCTGGAGATGGGATGAGCAGTTCTTC. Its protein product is CASWRWDEQFF. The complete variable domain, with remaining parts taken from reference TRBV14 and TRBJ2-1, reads EAGVTQFPSHSVIEKGQTVTLRCDPISGHDNLYWYRRVMGKEIKFLLHFVKESKQDESGMPNNRFLAERTGGTYSTLKVQPAELEDSGVYFCASWRWDEQFFGPGTRLTVL.

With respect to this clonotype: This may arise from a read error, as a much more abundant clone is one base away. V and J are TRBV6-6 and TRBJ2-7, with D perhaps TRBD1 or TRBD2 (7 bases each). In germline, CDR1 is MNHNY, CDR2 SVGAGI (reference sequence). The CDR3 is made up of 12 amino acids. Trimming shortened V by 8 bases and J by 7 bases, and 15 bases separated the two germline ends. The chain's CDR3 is CASGRGPNEQYF. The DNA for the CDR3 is TGTGCCAGCGGGAGGGGGCCCAATGAGCAGTACTTC.

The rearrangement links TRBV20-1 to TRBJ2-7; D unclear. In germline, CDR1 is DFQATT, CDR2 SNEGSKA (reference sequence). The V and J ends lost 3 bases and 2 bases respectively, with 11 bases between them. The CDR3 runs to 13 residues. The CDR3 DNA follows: TGCAGTGCTAGCTCCGGCAGACCCTACGAGCAGTACTTC. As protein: CSASSGRPYEQYF.

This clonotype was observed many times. CDR3 in amino acids: CASSLGLAGEQETQYF. CDR3 nucleotide sequence: TGTGCCAGCAGCTTAGGACTAGCGGGAGAACAAGAGACCCAGTACTTC. The chain is built from TRBV7-9 and TRBJ2-5, with 12 nucleotides matching TRBD2. The CDR3 runs 16 residues. From germline, CDR1 is SEHNR and CDR2 FQNEAQ (reference sequence). Trimming took 1 base from V and 2 from J; bases not matched to a gene: 2.

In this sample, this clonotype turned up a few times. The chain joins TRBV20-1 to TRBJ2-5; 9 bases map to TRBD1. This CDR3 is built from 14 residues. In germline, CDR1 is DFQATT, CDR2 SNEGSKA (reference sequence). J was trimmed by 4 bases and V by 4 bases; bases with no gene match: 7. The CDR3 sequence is CSAKQTGGGETQYF. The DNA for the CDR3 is TGCAGTGCTAAACAAACAGGGGGCGGAGAGACCCAGTACTTC.

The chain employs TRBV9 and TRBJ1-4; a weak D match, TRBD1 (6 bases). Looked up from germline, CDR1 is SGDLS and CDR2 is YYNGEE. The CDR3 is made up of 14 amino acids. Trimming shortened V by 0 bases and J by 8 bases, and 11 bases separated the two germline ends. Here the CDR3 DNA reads TGTGCCAGCAGCGTAGAGGGGGAGAGGGAAAAACTGTTTTTT. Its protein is CASSVEGEREKLFF.

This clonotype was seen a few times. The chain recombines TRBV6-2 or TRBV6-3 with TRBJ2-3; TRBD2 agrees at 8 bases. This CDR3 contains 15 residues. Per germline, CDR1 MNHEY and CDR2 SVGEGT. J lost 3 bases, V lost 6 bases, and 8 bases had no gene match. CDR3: CASSPAGTRTDTQYF. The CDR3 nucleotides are TGTGCCAGCAGCCCGGCGGGGACTAGGACAGATACGCAGTATTTT.